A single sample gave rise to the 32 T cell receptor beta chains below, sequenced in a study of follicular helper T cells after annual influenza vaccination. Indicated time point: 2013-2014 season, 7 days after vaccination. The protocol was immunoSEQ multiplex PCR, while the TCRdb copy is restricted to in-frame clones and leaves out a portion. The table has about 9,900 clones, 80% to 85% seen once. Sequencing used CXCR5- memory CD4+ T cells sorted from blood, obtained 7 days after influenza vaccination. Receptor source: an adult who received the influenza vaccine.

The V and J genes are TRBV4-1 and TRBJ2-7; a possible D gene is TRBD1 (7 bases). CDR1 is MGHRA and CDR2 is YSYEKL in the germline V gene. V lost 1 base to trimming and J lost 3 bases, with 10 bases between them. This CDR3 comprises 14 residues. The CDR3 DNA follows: TGCGCCAGCAGCCAAGCTCAGGGGGGCTACGAGCAGTACTTC. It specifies CASSQAQGGYEQYF.

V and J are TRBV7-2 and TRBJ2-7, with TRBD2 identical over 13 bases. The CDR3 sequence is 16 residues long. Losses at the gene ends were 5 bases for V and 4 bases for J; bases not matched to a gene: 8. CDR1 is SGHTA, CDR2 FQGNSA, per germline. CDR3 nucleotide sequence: TGTGCCAGCAGCACCACTAGCGGGGGGGCCGGGTACGAGCAGTACTTC. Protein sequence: CASSTTSGGAGYEQYF. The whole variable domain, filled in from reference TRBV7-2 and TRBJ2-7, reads GAGVSQSPSNKVTEKGKDVELRCDPISGHTALYWYRQSLGQGLEFLIYFQGNSAPDKSGLPSDRFSAERTGGSVSTLTIQRTQQEDSAVYLCASSTTSGGAGYEQYFGPGTRLTVT.

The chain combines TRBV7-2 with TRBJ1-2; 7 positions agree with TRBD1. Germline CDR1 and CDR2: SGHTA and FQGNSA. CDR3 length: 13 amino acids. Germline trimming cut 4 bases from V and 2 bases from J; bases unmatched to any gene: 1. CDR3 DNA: TGTGCCAGCAGCTGGGGACAGAACTATGGCTACACCTTC. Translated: CASSWGQNYGYTF.

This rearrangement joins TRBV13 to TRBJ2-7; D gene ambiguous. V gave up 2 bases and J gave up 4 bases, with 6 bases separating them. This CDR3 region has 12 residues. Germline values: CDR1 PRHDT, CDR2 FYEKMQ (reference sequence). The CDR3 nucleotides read TGTGCCAGCAGCTTACGGAATTACGAGCAGTACTTC. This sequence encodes CASSLRNYEQYF.

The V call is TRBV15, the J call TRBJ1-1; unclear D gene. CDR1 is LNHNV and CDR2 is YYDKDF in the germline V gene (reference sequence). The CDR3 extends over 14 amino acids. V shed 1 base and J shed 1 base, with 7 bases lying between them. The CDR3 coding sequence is TGTGCCACCAGCAGAGGACACCGGAACACTGAAGCTTTCTTT. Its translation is CATSRGHRNTEAFF.

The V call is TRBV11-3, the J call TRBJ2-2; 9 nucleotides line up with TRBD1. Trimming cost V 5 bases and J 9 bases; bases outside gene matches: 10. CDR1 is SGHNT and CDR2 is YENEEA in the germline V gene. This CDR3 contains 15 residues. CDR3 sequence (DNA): TGTGCCAGCAGCACTGGGGGACAGGGTGCGAGGGAGCTGTTTTTT. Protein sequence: CASSTGGQGARELFF.

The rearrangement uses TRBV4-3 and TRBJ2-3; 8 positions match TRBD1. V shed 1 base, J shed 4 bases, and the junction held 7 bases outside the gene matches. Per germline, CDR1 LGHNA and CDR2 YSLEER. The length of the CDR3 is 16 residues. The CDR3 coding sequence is TGCGCCAGCAGCCAAGGGGCCAGGGGGCTTTCAGATACGCAGTATTTT. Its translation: CASSQGARGLSDTQYF.

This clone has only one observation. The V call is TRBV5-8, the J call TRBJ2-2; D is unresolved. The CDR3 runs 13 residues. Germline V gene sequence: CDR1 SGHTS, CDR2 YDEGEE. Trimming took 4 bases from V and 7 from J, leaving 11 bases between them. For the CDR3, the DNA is TGTGCCAGCAGCCATCTACGGAGCGGGGAGCTGTTTTTT. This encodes CASSHLRSGELFF.

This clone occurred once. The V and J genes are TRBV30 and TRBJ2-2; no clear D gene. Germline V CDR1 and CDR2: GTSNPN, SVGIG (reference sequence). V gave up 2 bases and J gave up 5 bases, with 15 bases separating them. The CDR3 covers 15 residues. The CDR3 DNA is TGTGCCTGGAGTCCTCTAACCCTGCGAACCGGGGAGCTGTTTTTT. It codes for CAWSPLTLRTGELFF.

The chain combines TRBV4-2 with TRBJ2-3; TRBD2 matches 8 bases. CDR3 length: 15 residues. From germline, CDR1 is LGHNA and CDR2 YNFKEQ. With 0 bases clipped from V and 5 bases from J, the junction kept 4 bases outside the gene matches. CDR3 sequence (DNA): TGTGCCAGCAGCCAAGAAAGTCTAGCGGGAGATACGCAGTATTTT. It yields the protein CASSQESLAGDTQYF.

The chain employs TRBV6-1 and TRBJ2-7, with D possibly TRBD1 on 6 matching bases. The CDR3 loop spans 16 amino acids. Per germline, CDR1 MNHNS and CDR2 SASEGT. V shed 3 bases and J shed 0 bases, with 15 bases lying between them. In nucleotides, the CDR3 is TGTGCCAGCAGTGACCACGACAGGAGTCTCTCCTACGAGCAGTACTTC. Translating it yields CASSDHDRSLSYEQYF.

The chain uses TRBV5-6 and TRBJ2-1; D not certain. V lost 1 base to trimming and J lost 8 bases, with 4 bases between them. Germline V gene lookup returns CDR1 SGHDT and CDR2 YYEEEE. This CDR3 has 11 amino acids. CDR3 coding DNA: TGTGCCAGCAGCTTGTTGGATGAGCAGTTCTTC. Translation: CASSLLDEQFF.

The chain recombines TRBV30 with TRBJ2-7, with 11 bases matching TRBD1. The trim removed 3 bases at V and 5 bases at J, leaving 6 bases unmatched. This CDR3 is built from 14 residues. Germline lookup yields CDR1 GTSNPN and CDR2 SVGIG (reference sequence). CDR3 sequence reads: CAWSPGQGAHEQYF. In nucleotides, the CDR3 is TGTGCCTGGAGCCCCGGACAGGGGGCCCACGAGCAGTACTTC.

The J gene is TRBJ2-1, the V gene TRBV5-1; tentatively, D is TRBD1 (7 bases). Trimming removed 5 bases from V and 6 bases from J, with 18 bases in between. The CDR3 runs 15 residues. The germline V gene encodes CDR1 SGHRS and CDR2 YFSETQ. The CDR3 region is CASRLGSQGGNEQFF. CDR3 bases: TGCGCCAGCAGACTTGGGAGTCAGGGGGGCAATGAGCAGTTCTTC.

The CDR3 DNA sequence: TGTGCCAGTAGCCCAAGTGGGGTAAGCTATGGCTACACCTTC. This gives the protein CASSPSGVSYGYTF. The chain combines TRBV19 with TRBJ1-2; D is undetermined. V was shortened by 6 bases and J by 4 bases, with 15 bases between the two germline ends. Germline V lookup: CDR1 LNHDA, CDR2 SQIVND (reference sequence). The CDR3 spans 14 residues.

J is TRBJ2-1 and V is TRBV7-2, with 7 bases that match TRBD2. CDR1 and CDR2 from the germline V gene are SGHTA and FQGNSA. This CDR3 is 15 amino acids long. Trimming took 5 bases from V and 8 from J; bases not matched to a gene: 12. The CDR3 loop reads CASSKGGIIGDEQFF. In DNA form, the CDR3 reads TGTGCCAGCAGCAAGGGAGGGATTATAGGGGATGAGCAGTTCTTC. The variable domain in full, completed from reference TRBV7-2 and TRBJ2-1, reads GAGVSQSPSNKVTEKGKDVELRCDPISGHTALYWYRQSLGQGLEFLIYFQGNSAPDKSGLPSDRFSAERTGGSVSTLTIQRTQQEDSAVYLCASSKGGIIGDEQFFGPGTRLTVL.

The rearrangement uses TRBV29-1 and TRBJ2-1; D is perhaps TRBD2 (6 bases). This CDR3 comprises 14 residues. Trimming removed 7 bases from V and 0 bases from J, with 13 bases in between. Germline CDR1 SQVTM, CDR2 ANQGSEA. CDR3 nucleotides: TGCAGCGGGGGGGACGGATCCTCCTACAATGAGCAGTTCTTC. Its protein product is CSGGDGSSYNEQFF.

In DNA form, the CDR3 reads TGTGCCAGCAGTGAAGCGCTCGGAAGGGAAGGTAATTCACCCCTCCACTTT. Translated: CASSEALGREGNSPLHF. The chain joins TRBV2 to TRBJ1-6; D is undetermined. The length of the CDR3 is 17 residues. V gave up 0 bases and J gave up 6 bases, with 15 bases separating them. Germline-derived CDR1 and CDR2 are SNHLY and FYNNEI.

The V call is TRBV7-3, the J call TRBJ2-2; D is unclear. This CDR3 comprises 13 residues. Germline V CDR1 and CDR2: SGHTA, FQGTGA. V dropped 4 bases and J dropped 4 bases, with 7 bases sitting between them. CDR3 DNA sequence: TGTGCCAGCAGCTCCACCGTCACCGGGGAGCTGTTTTTT. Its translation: CASSSTVTGELFF.

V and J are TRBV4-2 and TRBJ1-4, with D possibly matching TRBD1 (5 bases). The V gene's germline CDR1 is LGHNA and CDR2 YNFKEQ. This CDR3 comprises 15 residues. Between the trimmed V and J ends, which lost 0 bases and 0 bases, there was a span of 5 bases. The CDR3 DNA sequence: TGTGCCAGCAGCCAAGACAGGGCAACTAATGAAAAACTGTTTTTT. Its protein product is CASSQDRATNEKLFF.

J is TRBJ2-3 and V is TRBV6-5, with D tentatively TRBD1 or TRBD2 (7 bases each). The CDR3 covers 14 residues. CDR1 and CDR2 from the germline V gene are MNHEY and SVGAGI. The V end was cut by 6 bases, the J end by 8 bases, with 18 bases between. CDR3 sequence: CASSSGGAGSTQYF. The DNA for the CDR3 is TGTGCCAGCAGCTCAGGGGGGGCCGGCTCTACGCAGTATTTT.

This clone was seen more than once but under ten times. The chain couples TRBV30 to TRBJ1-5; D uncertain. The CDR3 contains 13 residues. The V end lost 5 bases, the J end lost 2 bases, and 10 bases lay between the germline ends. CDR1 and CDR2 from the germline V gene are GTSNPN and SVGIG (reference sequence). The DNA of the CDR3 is TGTGCCTGGTCGGAGAGGGGCAATCAGCCCCAGCATTTT. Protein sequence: CAWSERGNQPQHF. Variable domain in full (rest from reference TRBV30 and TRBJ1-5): SQTIHQWPATLVQPVGSPLSLECTVEGTSNPNLYWYRQAAGRGLQLLFYSVGIGQISSEVPQNLSASRPQDRQFILSSKKLLLSDSGFYLCAWSERGNQPQHFGDGTRLSIL.

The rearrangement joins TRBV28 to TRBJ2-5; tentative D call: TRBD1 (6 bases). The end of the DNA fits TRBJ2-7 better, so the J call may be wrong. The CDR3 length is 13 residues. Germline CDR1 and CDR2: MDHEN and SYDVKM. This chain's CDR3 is CASLPGQAYEQYF. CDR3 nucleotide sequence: TGTGCCAGCCTACCGGGACAAGCCTACGAGCAGTACTTC.

CDR3 protein: CASRNRDRNQPQHF. Written as DNA, the CDR3 is TGTGCCAGCAGGAATAGGGACCGAAATCAGCCCCAGCATTTT. J is TRBJ1-5 and V is TRBV6-1; tentatively, D is TRBD1 (5 bases). Germline CDR1 MNHNS, CDR2 SASEGT. This CDR3 contains 14 residues. The V and J ends lost 6 bases and 4 bases respectively, with 13 bases between them.

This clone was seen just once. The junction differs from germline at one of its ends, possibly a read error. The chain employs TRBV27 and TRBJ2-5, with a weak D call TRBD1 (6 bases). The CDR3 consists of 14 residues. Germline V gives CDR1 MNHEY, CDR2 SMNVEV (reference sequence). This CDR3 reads CASSLLGAQGTQYF. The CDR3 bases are TGTGCCAGCAGTTTATTGGGGGCTCAAGGGACCCAGTACTTC.

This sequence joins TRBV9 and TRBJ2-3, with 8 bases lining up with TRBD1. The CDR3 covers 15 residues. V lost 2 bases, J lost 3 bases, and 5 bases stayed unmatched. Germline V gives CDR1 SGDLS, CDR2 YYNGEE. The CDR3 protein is CASSVTGVRTDTQYF. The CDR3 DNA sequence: TGTGCCAGCAGCGTGACAGGGGTAAGGACAGATACGCAGTATTTT.

The DNA of the CDR3 is TGTGCCAGCAGTTCCTCCGACGTTCGAGGAGAGACCCAGTACTTC. This codes for CASSSSDVRGETQYF. The chain couples TRBV6-5 to TRBJ2-5; D is ambiguous. Deletions cut 4 bases from V and 4 bases from J, with 16 bases between. Looked up from germline, CDR1 is MNHEY and CDR2 is SVGAGI. This CDR3 comprises 15 residues.

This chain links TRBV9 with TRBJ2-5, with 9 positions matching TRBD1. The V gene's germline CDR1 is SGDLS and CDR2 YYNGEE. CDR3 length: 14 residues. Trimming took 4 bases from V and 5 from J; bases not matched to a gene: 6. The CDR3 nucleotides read TGTGCCAGCAGCCTAAGACAGGGGGATGAGACCCAGTACTTC. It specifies CASSLRQGDETQYF.

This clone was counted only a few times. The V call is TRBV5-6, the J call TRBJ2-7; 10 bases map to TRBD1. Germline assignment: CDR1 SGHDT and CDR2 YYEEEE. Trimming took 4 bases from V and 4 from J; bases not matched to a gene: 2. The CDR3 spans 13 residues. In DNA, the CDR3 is TGTGCCAGCAGCCGGGACAGGGGTTACGAGCAGTACTTC. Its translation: CASSRDRGYEQYF.

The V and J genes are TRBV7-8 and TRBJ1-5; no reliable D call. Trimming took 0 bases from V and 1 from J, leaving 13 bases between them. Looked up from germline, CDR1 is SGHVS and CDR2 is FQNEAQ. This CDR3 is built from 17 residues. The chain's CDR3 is CASSLAQRQDSNQPQHF. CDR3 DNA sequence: TGTGCCAGCAGCTTAGCCCAGAGGCAGGACAGCAATCAGCCCCAGCATTTT. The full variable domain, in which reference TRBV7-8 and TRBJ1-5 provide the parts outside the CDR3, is GAGVSQSPRYKVAKRGQDVALRCDPISGHVSLFWYQQALGQGPEFLTYFQNEAQLDKSGLPSDRFFAERPEGSVSTLKIQRTQQEDSAVYLCASSLAQRQDSNQPQHFGDGTRLSIL.

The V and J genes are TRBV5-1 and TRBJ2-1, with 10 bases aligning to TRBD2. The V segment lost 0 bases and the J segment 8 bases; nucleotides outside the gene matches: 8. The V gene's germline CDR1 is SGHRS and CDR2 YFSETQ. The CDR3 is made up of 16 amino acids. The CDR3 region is CASSLGRASGSYEQFF. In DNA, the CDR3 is TGCGCCAGCAGCTTGGGGAGGGCTAGCGGGAGTTATGAGCAGTTCTTC.

The CDR3 DNA sequence: TGTGCCAGCAGTTTACTCCCGTTCTCTGGGGCCAACGTCCTGACTTTC. Amino acids: CASSLLPFSGANVLTF. The rearrangement joins TRBV27 to TRBJ2-6; D unclear. This CDR3 has 16 amino acids. Germline V gives CDR1 MNHEY, CDR2 SMNVEV (reference sequence). Trimming left V 2 bases short and J 0 bases short, with 8 bases between.